The 8 T cell receptor beta chains in this list originate from one sample, sequenced in a study of OX40 agonist ivuxolimab in advanced cancers. This table comes from immunoSEQ multiplex PCR, and its TCRdb copy is limited to in-frame clones, with some not included. The table includes over 75,000 clones, 85% to 95% detected once. Sample: CD4+ or CD8+ T cells sorted from blood, taken in a trial of the OX40 agonist ivuxolimab. Source of these receptors: an adult with an advanced solid tumor such as melanoma, head and neck, liver or kidney cancer.

CDR3 region: CASSPAGQANTGELFF. The CDR3 nucleotides read TGTGCCAGCAGCCCAGCAGGACAGGCGAACACCGGGGAGCTGTTTTTT. The chain is built from TRBV11-3 and TRBJ2-2, with 7 bases fitting TRBD1. From germline, CDR1 is SGHNT and CDR2 YENEEA. The CDR3 loop spans 16 amino acids. V lost 5 bases and J lost 0; bases outside the gene matches: 6.

The chain links TRBV10-3 to TRBJ2-5; D not resolved. V was cut by 3 bases and J by 4 bases, with 6 bases left in between. CDR1 and CDR2 from the germline V gene are ENHRY and SYGVKD. There are 12 residues in the CDR3. The CDR3 DNA reads TGTGCCATCAGTGACGTCGTAGAGACCCAGTACTTC. Its protein is CAISDVVETQYF.

The chain joins TRBV6-5 to TRBJ2-6; 7 bases fit TRBD2. There are 16 residues in the CDR3. From germline, CDR1 is MNHEY and CDR2 SVGAGI. Trimming removed 3 bases from V and 2 bases from J; junction bases left unmatched: 4. CDR3 sequence reads: CASSYGGEPGANVLTF. In DNA, the CDR3 is TGTGCCAGCAGTTATGGGGGGGAACCTGGGGCCAACGTCCTGACTTTC.

This clone was picked up a small number of times. The chain recombines TRBV18 with TRBJ2-2, with 8 bases matching TRBD1. The CDR3 runs to 15 residues. Germline V gene data show CDR1 as KGHSH and CDR2 as LQKENI. The junction had 7 bases not matched to a gene; V was cut back by 6 bases and J by 4 bases. The CDR3 is CASSAGQGLTGELFF. The CDR3 DNA reads TGTGCCAGCTCCGCAGGACAGGGCCTCACCGGGGAGCTGTTTTTT.

The chain is built from TRBV14 and TRBJ2-5; 8 nucleotides agree with TRBD2. J lost 5 bases, V lost 0 bases, and 14 bases had no gene match. This CDR3 region has 18 residues. Germline CDR1 and CDR2: SGHDN and FVKESK. CDR3 protein: CASSQDRLAGLRRETQYF. CDR3 sequence (DNA): TGTGCCAGCAGCCAAGATCGGCTAGCGGGCCTCAGGCGGGAGACCCAGTACTTC.

The rearrangement links TRBV5-1 to TRBJ1-6; a possible D gene is TRBD1 (5 bases). The CDR3 spans 15 residues. Germline V gene sequence: CDR1 SGHRS, CDR2 YFSETQ. V shed 0 bases and J shed 9 bases, with 13 bases lying between them. CDR3 sequence reads: CASSLAGVLGSPLHF. CDR3 nucleotides: TGCGCCAGCAGCTTGGCGGGGGTATTGGGTTCACCCCTCCACTTT. Full variable domain (rest looked up from reference TRBV5-1 and TRBJ1-6): KAGVTQTPRYLIKTRGQQVTLSCSPISGHRSVSWYQQTPGQGLQFLFEYFSETQRNKGNFPGRFSGRQFSNSRSEMNVSTLELGDSALYLCASSLAGVLGSPLHFGNGTRLTVT.

CDR3 region: CASSTGALNYGYTF. The CDR3 coding sequence is TGTGCCAGCAGTACCGGGGCCCTTAACTATGGCTACACCTTC. This rearrangement joins TRBV2 to TRBJ1-2; tentative D call: TRBD1 (5 bases). The CDR3 length is 14 residues. Deletions cut 5 bases from V and 1 base from J, with 11 bases between. Germline V gene data show CDR1 as SNHLY and CDR2 as FYNNEI. The complete variable domain, with remaining parts taken from reference TRBV2 and TRBJ1-2, reads EPEVTQTPSHQVTQMGQEVILRCVPISNHLYFYWYRQILGQKVEFLVSFYNNEISEKSEIFDDQFSVERPDGSNFTLKIRSTKLEDSAMYFCASSTGALNYGYTFGSGTRLTVV.

This sequence joins TRBV6-1 and TRBJ1-2, with TRBD1 identical over 7 bases. This CDR3 has 15 amino acids. Losses at the gene ends were 2 bases for V and 2 bases for J; bases not matched to a gene: 5. Germline lookup yields CDR1 MNHNS and CDR2 SASEGT. CDR3 DNA sequence: TGTGCCAGCAGTGAACTGTGGGGACAGAACTATGGCTACACCTTC. This translates into CASSELWGQNYGYTF.